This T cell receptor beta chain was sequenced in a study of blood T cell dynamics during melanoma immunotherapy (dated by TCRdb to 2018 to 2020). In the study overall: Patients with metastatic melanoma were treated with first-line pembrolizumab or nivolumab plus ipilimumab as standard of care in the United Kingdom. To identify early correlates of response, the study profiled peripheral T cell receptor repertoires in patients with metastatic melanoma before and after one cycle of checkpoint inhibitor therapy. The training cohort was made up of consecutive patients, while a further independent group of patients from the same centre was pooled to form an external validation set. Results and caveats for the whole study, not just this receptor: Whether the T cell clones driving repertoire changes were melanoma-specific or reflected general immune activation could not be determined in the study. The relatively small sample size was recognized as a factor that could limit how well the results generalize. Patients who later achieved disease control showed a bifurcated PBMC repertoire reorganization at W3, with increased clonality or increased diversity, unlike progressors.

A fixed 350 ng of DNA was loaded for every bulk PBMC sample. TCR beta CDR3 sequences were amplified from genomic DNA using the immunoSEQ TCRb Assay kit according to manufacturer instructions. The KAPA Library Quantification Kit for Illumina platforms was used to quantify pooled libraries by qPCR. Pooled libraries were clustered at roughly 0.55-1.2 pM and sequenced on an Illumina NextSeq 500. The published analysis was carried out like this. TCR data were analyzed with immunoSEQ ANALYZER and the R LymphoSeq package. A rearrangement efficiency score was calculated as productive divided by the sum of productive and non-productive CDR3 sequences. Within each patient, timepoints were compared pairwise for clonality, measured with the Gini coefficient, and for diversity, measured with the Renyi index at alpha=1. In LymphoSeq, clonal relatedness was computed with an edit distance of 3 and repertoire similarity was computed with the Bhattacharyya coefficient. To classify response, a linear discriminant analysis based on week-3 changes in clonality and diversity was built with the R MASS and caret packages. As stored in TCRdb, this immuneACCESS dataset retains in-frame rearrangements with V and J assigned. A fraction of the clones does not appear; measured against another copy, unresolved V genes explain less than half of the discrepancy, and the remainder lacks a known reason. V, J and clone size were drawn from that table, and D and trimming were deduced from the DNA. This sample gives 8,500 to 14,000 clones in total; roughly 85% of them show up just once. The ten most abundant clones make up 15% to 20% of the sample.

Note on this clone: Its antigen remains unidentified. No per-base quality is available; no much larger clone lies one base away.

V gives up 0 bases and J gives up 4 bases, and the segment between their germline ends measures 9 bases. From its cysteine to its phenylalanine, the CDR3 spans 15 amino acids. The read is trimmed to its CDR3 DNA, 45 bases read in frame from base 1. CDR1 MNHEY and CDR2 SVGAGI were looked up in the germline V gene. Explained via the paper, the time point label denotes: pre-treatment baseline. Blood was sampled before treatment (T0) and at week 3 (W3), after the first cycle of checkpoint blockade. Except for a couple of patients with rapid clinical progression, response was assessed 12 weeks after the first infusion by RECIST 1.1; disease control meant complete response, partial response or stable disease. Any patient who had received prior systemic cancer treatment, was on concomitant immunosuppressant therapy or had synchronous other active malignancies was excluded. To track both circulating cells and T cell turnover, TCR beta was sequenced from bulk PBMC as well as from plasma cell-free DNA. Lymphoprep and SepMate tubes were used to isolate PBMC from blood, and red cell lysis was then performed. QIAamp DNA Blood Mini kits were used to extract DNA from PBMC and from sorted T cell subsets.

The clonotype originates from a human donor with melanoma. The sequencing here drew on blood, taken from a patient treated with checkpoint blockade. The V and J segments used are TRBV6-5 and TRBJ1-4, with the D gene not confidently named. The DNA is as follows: TGTGCCAGCAGTTACTCAACCAGAAGTAATGAAAAACTGTTTTTT. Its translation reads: CASSYSTRSNEKLFF.